This T cell receptor beta chain came from a study of T cells in Graves' hyperthyroidism and ophthalmopathy. For the study at large: Peripheral blood was drawn at first diagnosis, prior to all treatment.

Study-wide results and limits: The blood repertoire included most of the expanded thyroid clonotypes above 0.001. The model made its ophthalmopathy prediction, and onset followed a median approximately 7 months later.

The table lists this clonotype with a few counts. What it binds is not known. This may come from a read error, since a much larger clone is one base off. Researchers amplified the TCR beta CDR3 regions from RNA transcripts. During a first-round RT-PCR of the TCR CDR3, the HTBI primer set was used. Using its own MiXCR run on the multiplex PCR reads, TCRdb lists one record per CDR3 protein. The sample lists over 45,000 distinct CDR3 sequences, less than 60% occurring once. Patients showing uncontrolled infection, other autoimmune disease, pregnancy or lactation were ineligible. V was clipped by 4 bases and J by 6 bases, with 13 bases between them. The CDR3 sequence is 14 residues long. The V gene's germline CDR1 is SGHDT and CDR2 YYEEEE.

The sequenced sample consisted of blood. The V gene is TRBV5-6, the J gene TRBJ2-2; D is ambiguous. The TCR was taken from a woman aged 50 to 65 with Graves' ophthalmopathy. CDR3 DNA: TGTGCCAGCAGCCCAGTTTGGGTAGCCGGGGAGCTGTTTTTT. Translating it yields CASSPVWVAGELFF.